This T cell receptor (beta chain) was recorded in a study of shared T cell receptors in the human thymus. The CDR3 loop spans 16 amino acids. The V gene's germline CDR1 is LNHDA and CDR2 SQIVND (reference sequence). V gave up 6 bases and J gave up 7 bases; unmatched junction bases: 10. TCRdb's copy holds only in-frame clones and misses some; the assay was immunoSEQ multiplex PCR. The sample lists 500,000 to 750,000 clones; 70% to 90% were seen once. Another study also made use of these data, one on human thymus T cells. This second study says: Infants, healthy and Finnish, who were having corrective surgery for congenital heart defects served as donors. Thymic samples were excised during corrective heart operations. The authors found apparently biased V and J gene usage in thymic and blood repertoires. Thymic repertoires from unrelated individuals overlapped highly, related research reported.

This sequence was found in a boy in the first two years of life with a congenital heart defect. Sequenced input: thymocytes. The genes are TRBV19 and TRBJ1-5, with 12 bases aligning to TRBD1. The CDR3 nucleotides are TGTGCCAGTAGACATCGGGACAGGGGGCGCTGGCAGCCCCAGCATTTT. It is translated as CASRHRDRGRWQPQHF.